This TCR beta chain was obtained from a study of blood T cell repertoires in COVID-19. Across the study: Samples of COVID-19 (acute and convalescent) were obtained from the United States, Italy and Spain. PBMCs, B-cell-depleted T cells, or T cells were the source of the cDNA or gDNA that made up the material.

In the original analysis: Amplification from reference gene primers served as the basis for estimated nucleated cell counts. TCRdb's copy holds only in-frame clones and misses some; the assay was immunoSEQ multiplex PCR. V and J calls and clone size are given by that table; D and trimming were obtained from the DNA. The sample has around 130,000 clones; 77% are singletons. The CDR3 covers 16 residues. Germline CDR1 reads ENHRY; CDR2 reads SYGVKD. J was trimmed by 0 bases and V by 0 bases; bases with no gene match: 5. This chain joins TRBV10-3 and TRBJ2-7, with 7 bases fitting TRBD1. This clonotype was sampled from a human donor in a cohort sampled during active COVID-19. Sequencing was carried out using peripheral blood. The CDR3 nucleotides are TGTGCCATCAGTGAGTCCACAGGGGCCTTCTCCTACGAGCAGTACTTC. Translated: CAISESTGAFSYEQYF.